The entry below describes one T cell receptor beta chain. The antigen remains unidentified. This CDR3 is 19 amino acids long. J was trimmed by 4 bases and V by 0 bases; bases with no gene match: 14. Germline CDR1 reads LNHNV; CDR2 reads YYDKDF (reference sequence). The sample belongs to a study of cytomegalovirus exposure and HLA in healthy donors. Study results and limitations: Most of the TCR beta V segments (in an earlier analysis) were productive either about 87% or about 30% of the time. What was likely a sequencing artifact was a cluster of highly shared sequence variants. What a later analysis reportedly showed was that an Asian-associated ancestry cluster had fewer N-insertions than the approximately 700-donor mean.

The PCR contained 60 Vbeta and 13 Jbeta primers. Measured with immunoSEQ multiplex PCR; TCRdb has only the in-frame clones, and not every one. This repertoire shows about 210,000 clones, 82% found once; its top ten account for approximately 5.7%. The sequenced sample consisted of PBMCs. This sequence was found in a man aged 35 to 55 in good health and CMV-seropositive. The chain joins TRBV15 to TRBJ2-3; 9 nucleotides line up with TRBD1. The CDR3 loop is CATSRDLTYGTGRADTQYF. The CDR3, as DNA: TGTGCCACCAGCAGAGATTTAACTTATGGGACAGGGAGGGCAGATACGCAGTATTTT.